One and the same sample provided the 4 T cell receptor beta chains below, sequenced in a study of blood T cell repertoires in COVID-19. Sequenced by immunoSEQ multiplex PCR; TCRdb stores in-frame clones only, minus some. The sample consists of about 230,000 clones, around 85% of them appearing once. Sequenced material: peripheral blood. The source is a man aged 50-60 years with COVID-19, enrolled during active disease.

The chain carries TRBV6-2 or TRBV6-3 and TRBJ1-1, with TRBD1 identical over 8 bases. CDR3 length: 13 amino acids. Germline assignment: CDR1 MNHEY and CDR2 SVGEGT. Trimming removed 5 bases from V and 4 bases from J; junction bases left unmatched: 3. The CDR3 DNA reads TGTGCCAGCAGTAACACAGGGGGCACTGAAGCTTTCTTT. It yields the protein CASSNTGGTEAFF.

CDR3 DNA: TGTGCCAGCAGCTCCTCACGGGGGGGAAATGAGCAGTTCTTC. Amino acids: CASSSSRGGNEQFF. The chain combines TRBV2 with TRBJ2-1, with 8 bases fitting TRBD2. After removal of 6 bases from V and 7 bases from J, the junction contained 8 bases not matched to a gene. CDR1 and CDR2 (germline): SNHLY, FYNNEI. The CDR3 is 14 residues long.

The CDR3, as DNA: TGCGCCAGCAGCAACGGACAGGGGGCTTATGGCTACACCTTC. Its protein is CASSNGQGAYGYTF. This chain links TRBV5-1 with TRBJ1-2, with 11 bases that match TRBD1. The CDR3 sequence is 14 residues long. Trimming took 4 bases from V and 5 from J; bases not matched to a gene: 4. Germline values: CDR1 SGHRS, CDR2 YFSETQ.

This chain joins TRBV6-5 and TRBJ1-1; TRBD1 might be the D (6 bases). V was cut by 0 bases and J by 4 bases, with 12 bases left in between. The germline gives CDR1 MNHEY, CDR2 SVGAGI. The CDR3 loop spans 15 amino acids. The CDR3 reads CASSYSRGAVTEAFF. The CDR3 DNA reads TGTGCCAGCAGTTACTCCAGGGGCGCGGTCACTGAAGCTTTCTTT.